Each of the 21 T cell receptor beta chains below was sequenced from the same sample in a study of shared clonotypes between healthy human individuals. TCRdb keeps only in-frame clones here, not all; method: immunoSEQ multiplex PCR. The sample holds 2 million to 2.5 million clones, approximately 94% seen once. Sequenced sample: naive CD4+ T cells from PBMCs. Subset here: CD45RA+ positively selected. The receptor set was obtained from a man between 18 and 29 years old in good health. Some clones in this sample may be carry-over from other donors' samples.

The chain joins TRBV7-2 to TRBJ2-2; a weak D match, TRBD2 (6 bases). Germline CDR1 is SGHTA and CDR2 is FQGNSA. The CDR3 loop spans 15 amino acids. Between the trimmed V and J ends, which lost 1 base and 7 bases, there was a span of 13 bases. In DNA form, the CDR3 reads TGTGCCAGCAGCTTAGGGCGGGAACGAGGCGGGGAGCTGTTTTTT. This sequence encodes CASSLGRERGGELFF.

The rearrangement joins TRBV5-1 to TRBJ2-2, with 16 bases aligning to TRBD2. Germline trimming cut 4 bases from V and 7 bases from J; bases unmatched to any gene: 16. The germline V gene has CDR1 SGHRS and CDR2 YFSETQ. The CDR3 length is 20 residues. The CDR3 reads CASSLNAGLAGGPLGGELFF. In nucleotides, the CDR3 is TGCGCCAGCAGCCTCAACGCGGGACTAGCGGGAGGGCCATTGGGCGGGGAGCTGTTTTTT.

The chain combines TRBV5-1 with TRBJ1-6; D is uncertain. Germline-derived CDR1 and CDR2 are SGHRS and YFSETQ. The CDR3 totals 14 residues. Trimming shortened V by 1 base and J by 7 bases, and 9 bases separated the two germline ends. The CDR3, as DNA: TGCGCCAGCAGCTTGCCTTTCCCGAATTCACCCCTCCACTTT. Translated: CASSLPFPNSPLHF.

Remarks on this clone: Other DNA sequences within the sample encode an identical CDR3. This chain links TRBV18 with TRBJ2-7, with 10 bases matching TRBD2. V lost 3 bases and J lost 3; bases outside the gene matches: 2. The CDR3 consists of 14 residues. Germline lookup yields CDR1 KGHSH and CDR2 LQKENI. This CDR3 reads CASSPPSGSYEQYF. CDR3 in DNA: TGTGCCAGCTCACCTCCTAGCGGGAGCTACGAGCAGTACTTC.

V usage is TRBV7-9 and J usage is TRBJ1-2; no firm D call. Trimming stripped 5 bases from V and 2 bases from J, with 15 bases between. CDR1 is SEHNR, CDR2 FQNEAQ, per germline (reference sequence). There are 15 residues in the CDR3. The DNA of the CDR3 is TGTGCCAGCAGCCAATTAGCGGGCTCCAACTATGGCTACACCTTC. Its translation is CASSQLAGSNYGYTF.

V gene TRBV7-8 combines with J gene TRBJ1-2; D might be TRBD1 (6 bases). Per germline, CDR1 SGHVS and CDR2 FQNEAQ. The V and J ends lost 5 bases and 5 bases respectively, with 12 bases between them. The CDR3 is 13 amino acids. CDR3 DNA: TGTGCCAGCAGCCCGACAGGACAGTATGGCTACACCTTC. It is translated as CASSPTGQYGYTF.

This chain connects TRBV6-6 to TRBJ1-1; 7 positions agree with TRBD1. In germline, CDR1 is MNHNY, CDR2 SVGAGI (reference sequence). V lost 0 bases, J lost 10 bases, and 14 bases stayed unmatched. CDR3 size: 16 residues. The DNA of the CDR3 is TGTGCCAGCAGTTACTCGACGTCAGGGGGTCGAAGTGGAGCTTTCTTT. Translated, it gives CASSYSTSGGRSGAFF.

The genes are TRBV14 and TRBJ2-5, with D unresolved. V lost 2 bases and J lost 4, with 14 bases in between. The CDR3 is 15 residues long. Germline V gives CDR1 SGHDN, CDR2 FVKESK. The CDR3 loop reads CASSQLTPPGETQYF. Written as DNA, the CDR3 is TGTGCCAGCAGCCAACTTACTCCGCCTGGAGAGACCCAGTACTTC.

The CDR3 here is CASSFNGQHF. CDR3 in DNA: TGTGCCAGCAGTTTCAATGGCCAGCATTTT. V is TRBV28 and J is TRBJ1-5; no clear D gene. V was pared by 3 bases and J by 12 bases, with 6 bases between. The germline gives CDR1 MDHEN, CDR2 SYDVKM. The CDR3 is made up of 10 amino acids.

V and J are TRBV7-2 and TRBJ1-6; no definite D call. CDR3 length: 14 amino acids. The germline gives CDR1 SGHTA, CDR2 FQGNSA. V gave up 2 bases and J gave up 10 bases, with 12 bases separating them. CDR3 amino acids: CASSLLFERSPLHF. The CDR3 coding sequence is TGTGCCAGCAGCTTATTATTCGAGCGGTCACCCCTCCACTTT.

This clone was counted once. This sequence joins TRBV27 and TRBJ2-3; no reliable D call. Germline V gene sequence: CDR1 MNHEY, CDR2 SMNVEV (reference sequence). V was cut by 8 bases and J by 6 bases, with 12 bases left in between. The CDR3 is 12 residues long. CDR3 coding DNA: TGTGCCAGCCGATCCTACGGGGATACGCAGTATTTT. Its translation: CASRSYGDTQYF.

The chain joins TRBV6-4 to TRBJ2-7; possibly TRBD1 for D (5 bases). From germline, CDR1 is MRHNA and CDR2 SNTAGT. The CDR3 covers 14 residues. The V end was cut by 6 bases, the J end by 0 bases, with 12 bases between. CDR3: CASREQESSYEQYF. For the CDR3, the DNA is TGTGCCAGCAGAGAACAGGAGAGCTCCTACGAGCAGTACTTC.

The gene calls are TRBV11-2 and TRBJ1-6, with D unresolved. Trimming stripped 7 bases from V and 3 bases from J, with 4 bases between. Germline CDR1 SGHAT, CDR2 FQNNGV. The CDR3 extends over 12 amino acids. The CDR3 loop reads CASKSYNSPLHF. CDR3 DNA sequence: TGTGCCAGCAAAAGCTATAATTCACCCCTCCACTTT. Full variable domain (missing parts from reference TRBV11-2 and TRBJ1-6): EAGVAQSPRYKIIEKRQSVAFWCNPISGHATLYWYQQILGQGPKLLIQFQNNGVVDDSQLPKDRFSAERLKGVDSTLKIQPAKLEDSAVYLCASKSYNSPLHFGNGTRLTVT.

About this clone: This same CDR3 is encoded by further DNA sequences in the sample. The chain couples TRBV28 to TRBJ2-1; D is uncertain. CDR3 length: 12 residues. The germline V gene encodes CDR1 MDHEN and CDR2 SYDVKM. Trimming removed 4 bases at V and 6 bases at J, with 7 bases between. CDR3 sequence: CASSSFPNEQFF. CDR3 sequence (DNA): TGTGCCAGCAGTTCCTTCCCCAATGAGCAGTTCTTC. Drawing the rest from reference TRBV28 and TRBJ2-1, the complete variable domain is DVKVTQSSRYLVKRTGEKVFLECVQDMDHENMFWYRQDPGLGLRLIYFSYDVKMKEKGDIPEGYSVSREKKERFSLILESASTNQTSMYLCASSSFPNEQFFGPGTRLTVL.

The chain links TRBV27 to TRBJ2-7; possible D gene TRBD2, 5 bases. The V end was cut by 5 bases, the J end by 1 base, with 12 bases between. Germline V gene data show CDR1 as MNHEY and CDR2 as SMNVEV (reference sequence). CDR3 size: 14 residues. The CDR3: CASSREEQSYEQYF. The CDR3 nucleotides read TGTGCCAGCAGTCGGGAAGAACAATCCTACGAGCAGTACTTC.

CDR3 bases: TGCGCCAGCAGCTTGGGCATAAGCTCCTACAATGAGCAGTTCTTC. This codes for CASSLGISSYNEQFF. The V and J genes are TRBV5-1 and TRBJ2-1; D remains ambiguous. The V end was cut by 0 bases, the J end by 0 bases, with 7 bases between. CDR1 and CDR2 from the germline V gene are SGHRS and YFSETQ. The CDR3 runs to 15 residues.

This chain joins TRBV6-5 and TRBJ2-7; D remains ambiguous. CDR3 length equals 13 residues. Germline values: CDR1 MNHEY, CDR2 SVGAGI. The V gene lost 2 bases and the J gene lost 2 bases, with 7 bases spanning the gap. The CDR3 DNA reads TGTGCCAGCAGTTACAGGAAAACCTACGAGCAGTACTTC. Translation gives CASSYRKTYEQYF.

The rearrangement joins TRBV4-3 to TRBJ2-2; 12 bases align to TRBD2. The V segment lost 0 bases and the J segment 0 bases; nucleotides outside the gene matches: 8. Germline V gene sequence: CDR1 LGHNA, CDR2 YSLEER. This CDR3 contains 20 residues. The CDR3 nucleotides read TGCGCCAGCAGCCAAGAATCCGGGACTAGCGGGTTCGCGAACACCGGGGAGCTGTTTTTT. This gives the protein CASSQESGTSGFANTGELFF.

The chain links TRBV6-6 to TRBJ2-7, with 7 bases lining up with TRBD1. CDR1 is MNHNY, CDR2 SVGAGI, per germline (reference sequence). V shed 6 bases and J 0 bases; nucleotides not matched to a gene: 11. The CDR3 has 16 amino acids. The CDR3 spells CASSPVPGQSSYEQYF. The DNA of the CDR3 is TGTGCCAGCAGCCCGGTTCCGGGACAGAGCTCCTACGAGCAGTACTTC.

V gene TRBV5-6 combines with J gene TRBJ2-1, with 7 positions matching TRBD2. This CDR3 is built from 16 residues. Germline V gives CDR1 SGHDT, CDR2 YYEEEE. With 0 bases clipped from V and 3 bases from J, the junction kept 6 bases outside the gene matches. The CDR3 DNA sequence: TGTGCCAGCAGCTTGGATGGTGGGAGGGTCTACAATGAGCAGTTCTTC. Encoded protein: CASSLDGGRVYNEQFF. The variable domain in full, with the rest retrieved from reference TRBV5-6 and TRBJ2-1, is DAGVTQSPTHLIKTRGQQVTLRCSPKSGHDTVSWYQQALGQGPQFIFQYYEEEERQRGNFPDRFSGHQFPNYSSELNVNALLLGDSALYLCASSLDGGRVYNEQFFGPGTRLTVL.

J is TRBJ2-5 and V is TRBV9; TRBD2 matches at 11 bases. Near its end, the DNA agrees better with TRBJ2-7, so the J call may be wrong. Germline lookup yields CDR1 SGDLS and CDR2 YYNGEE. This CDR3 comprises 14 residues. This CDR3 reads CASSEGTSGYEQYF. Here the CDR3 DNA reads TGTGCCAGCAGCGAGGGGACTAGCGGCTACGAGCAGTACTTC.